This is a list of T cell receptor beta chains from one sample in a study of blood T cell repertoires in COVID-19. Produced via immunoSEQ multiplex PCR; TCRdb's table is partial and in-frame only. The sample carries fewer than 450,000 clones, almost 90% recorded once. The sequenced material came from peripheral blood. The receptors here all came from a woman aged 70-85 years with COVID-19, enrolled during active disease. Each CDR3 is given with its conserved first and last residue. D genes are given only for firm matches. A clone size is listed for some rows: how often the clone was seen (once, few, many), or a class if it is expanded.

DNA,CDR3,V,J,D,size
TGTGCCAGCAGTGGGGGACAGGTTCAAAGCTACGAGCAGTACTTC,CASSGGQVQSYEQYF,TRBV2,TRBJ2-7,TRBD1,-
TGTGCCAGTATGGGCACCCCCTATGGCTACACCTTC,CASMGTPYGYTF,TRBV19,TRBJ1-2,-,-
TGTGCCAGCAGTCCCCCCCGGACACTGAACACTGAAGCTTTCTTT,CASSPPRTLNTEAFF,TRBV28,TRBJ1-1,-,-
TGTGCCACCAGTGATTACGGGGAGAGGTTTGGAGAGACCCAGTACTTC,CATSDYGERFGETQYF,TRBV24-1,TRBJ2-5,-,-
TGTGCCAGCAGCGGCTCTAGCGGGGCACAAGAGACCCAGTACTTC,CASSGSSGAQETQYF,TRBV9,TRBJ2-5,TRBD2,-
TGTGCCAGCAGTCCGACTAGCGGGGGCACCGGGGAGCTGTTTTTT,CASSPTSGGTGELFF,TRBV6-5,TRBJ2-2,TRBD2,-
TGTGCCAGCAGCCCCCCCAGGGGCCGCTACGAGCAGTACTTC,CASSPPRGRYEQYF,TRBV3-1/TRBV3-2,TRBJ2-7,-,-
TGTGCCAGCAGTTTATCGATTTGGGAGGCGACAGAAAAGAACACTGAAGCTTTCTTT,CASSLSIWEATEKNTEAFF,TRBV28,TRBJ1-1,-,-
TGTGCCAGCAGCTTAGCTCAGGGCCCTCGGGCTAATGAAAAACTGTTTTTT,CASSLAQGPRANEKLFF,TRBV7-2,TRBJ1-4,-,once
TGTGCCTGGCGAACCGGGACAGGGATTAGTTATGGCTACACCTTC,CAWRTGTGISYGYTF,TRBV30,TRBJ1-2,TRBD1,-
TGTGCCAGCAGCTTAATCGGGGAGTACTCCTACAATGAGCAGTTCTTC,CASSLIGEYSYNEQFF,TRBV5-6,TRBJ2-1,-,-
TGTGCCACCAGTGACCTAGTGGATGAGCAGTTCTTC,CATSDLVDEQFF,TRBV24-1,TRBJ2-1,-,-
TGTGCCAGCAGCTTAGCGGCAGACTATGGCTACACCTTC,CASSLAADYGYTF,TRBV7-9,TRBJ1-2,-,-
TGTGCCAGCAGTGACTCGGGACACTTTGGCACAGATACGCAGTATTTT,CASSDSGHFGTDTQYF,TRBV6-4,TRBJ2-3,-,-
TGTGCCAGCAGCTTAGTTAGCGGGGGGGCCTACGAGCAGTACTTC,CASSLVSGGAYEQYF,TRBV7-2,TRBJ2-7,TRBD2,once
TGTGCCAGCAGTTACTTTGGCAGGGGGGCTTACGAGCAGTACTTC,CASSYFGRGAYEQYF,TRBV6-6,TRBJ2-7,-,-
TGTGCCAGCAGCAAAGGGGGCTCCTACGAGCAGTACTTC,CASSKGGSYEQYF,TRBV13,TRBJ2-7,-,once
TGTGCCTGGAGTGTACTACGGACAATTAACTATGGCTACACCTTC,CAWSVLRTINYGYTF,TRBV30,TRBJ1-2,-,-
TGTGCCAGCAGTCGCCGGAGTCTTTACTATAATTCACCCCTCCACTTT,CASSRRSLYYNSPLHF,TRBV28,TRBJ1-6,-,-
TGTGCCAGCAGTCTAGAACAGGGGAGCTATGGCTACACCTTC,CASSLEQGSYGYTF,TRBV6-6,TRBJ1-2,TRBD1,once
TGTGCCTGGAGTCATAGCGGGGGCCCACACAATGAGCAGTTCTTC,CAWSHSGGPHNEQFF,TRBV30,TRBJ2-1,TRBD2,-
TGCGCCAGCAGCCAAGCTGACATGGGACTAGTGGGGAATGAGCAGTTCTTC,CASSQADMGLVGNEQFF,TRBV4-1,TRBJ2-1,TRBD2,-
TGTGCCAGCAGCTTTCGACAGGGGCAAGGAGAGACCCAGTACTTC,CASSFRQGQGETQYF,TRBV7-3,TRBJ2-5,TRBD1,-
TGTGCCACCAGTGATCCAATAGCGGGCAACTCCTACAATGAGCAGTTCTTC,CATSDPIAGNSYNEQFF,TRBV24-1,TRBJ2-1,TRBD2,-
TGTGCCAGCAGCTTACAGGGGGGATATGAGCAGTTCTTC,CASSLQGGYEQFF,TRBV7-9,TRBJ2-1,-,once
TGTGCCAGCAGCCCCCAGGGCATCGACTCCTACGAGCAGTACTTC,CASSPQGIDSYEQYF,TRBV9,TRBJ2-7,-,few
TGTGCCAGCAGTTTAGAGAGGTACGAGCAGTACTTC,CASSLERYEQYF,TRBV28,TRBJ2-7,-,-
TGTGCCAGCAGCTTGGCCGGGGTTTTTTATGAGCAGTTCTTC,CASSLAGVFYEQFF,TRBV5-4,TRBJ2-1,-,-